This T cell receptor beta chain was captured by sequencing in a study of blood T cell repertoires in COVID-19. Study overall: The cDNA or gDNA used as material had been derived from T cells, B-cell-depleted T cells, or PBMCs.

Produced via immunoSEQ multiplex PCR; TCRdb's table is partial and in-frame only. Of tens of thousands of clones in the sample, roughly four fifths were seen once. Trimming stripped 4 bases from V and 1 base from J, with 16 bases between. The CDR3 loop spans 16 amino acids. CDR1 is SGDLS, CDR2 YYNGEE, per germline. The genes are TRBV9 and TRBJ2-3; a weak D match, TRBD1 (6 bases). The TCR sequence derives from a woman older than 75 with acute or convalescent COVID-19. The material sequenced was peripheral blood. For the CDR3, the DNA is TGTGCCAGCAGCTCTCGGGACATCCCGGGCACAGATACGCAGTATTTT. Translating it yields CASSSRDIPGTDTQYF.